This entry lists 27 T cell receptor beta chains sequenced from one sample in a study of identical twins. TCRdb independently ran MiXCR on the 5' RACE reads; one entry per CDR3 protein. Of approximately 550,000 distinct CDR3 sequences in the sample, 20% to 25% were seen once. The same sample was also studied in work on yellow fever vaccine responses in identical twins.

The sequencing input was CD4+ T cells sorted from blood. The origin of the receptors is a woman aged 18-29 years in good health.

This clonotype turned up a few times. The chain is built from TRBV10-3 and TRBJ2-1, with 9 bases lining up with TRBD2. This CDR3 is 15 amino acids long. The trim removed 0 bases at V and 6 bases at J, leaving 3 bases unmatched. The germline gives CDR1 ENHRY, CDR2 SYGVKD. CDR3 sequence: CAISESPSGVNEQFF. The CDR3 bases are TGTGCCATCAGTGAGTCCCCTAGCGGGGTCAATGAGCAGTTCTTC.

The chain employs TRBV19 and TRBJ2-1; D might be TRBD2 (6 bases). V was clipped by 2 bases and J by 3 bases, with 11 bases between them. The CDR3 is made up of 15 amino acids. Looked up from germline, CDR1 is LNHDA and CDR2 is SQIVND (reference sequence). CDR3 loop: CASSIMREVYNEQFF. CDR3 DNA: TGTGCCAGTAGTATAATGCGGGAAGTCTACAATGAGCAGTTCTTC.

V and J are TRBV5-1 and TRBJ2-3, with TRBD2 matching 9 bases. Germline-derived CDR1 and CDR2 are SGHRS and YFSETQ. The ends lost 1 base at V and 4 bases at J; junction bases unmatched: 10. CDR3 length: 17 amino acids. CDR3 amino acids: CASSLWTPSGKADTQYF. The CDR3 nucleotides are TGCGCCAGCAGCTTGTGGACCCCTAGCGGGAAGGCAGATACGCAGTATTTT.

This clonotype was counted only a few times. The V call is TRBV29-1, the J call TRBJ2-7; TRBD2 is a possible D gene (6 bases). Germline CDR1 reads SQVTM; CDR2 reads ANQGSEA. V dropped 0 bases and J dropped 11 bases, with 11 bases sitting between them. The CDR3 runs to 11 residues. CDR3 nucleotides: TGCAGCGTTGAAGAGGGTTCTAGCGAGTACTTC. Its translation is CSVEEGSSEYF.

The rearrangement joins TRBV7-6 to TRBJ1-6, with D hard to call. V was pared by 1 base and J by 10 bases, with 14 bases between. There are 15 residues in the CDR3. Germline V CDR1 and CDR2: SGHVS, FNYEAQ. The CDR3 DNA is TGTGCCAGCAGCTTAGGGGCAGGTCCGAACTCACCCCTCCACTTT. It codes for CASSLGAGPNSPLHF.

The sample holds a few counts of this clonotype. This chain uses TRBV12-5 with TRBJ2-1; TRBD2 agrees at 9 bases. Trimming took 7 bases from V and 8 from J; bases not matched to a gene: 12. There are 15 residues in the CDR3. Per the germline V gene, CDR1 is LGHNT and CDR2 is FRNRAP. The DNA of the CDR3 is TGTGCTAGTGCCCCGTCTGGGACTAGCTTCTATGAGCAGTTCTTC. It specifies CASAPSGTSFYEQFF.

The chain couples TRBV19 to TRBJ2-1, with 7 bases identical to TRBD2. This CDR3 contains 16 residues. The trim removed 4 bases at V and 3 bases at J, leaving 9 bases unmatched. Per the germline V gene, CDR1 is LNHDA and CDR2 is SQIVND (reference sequence). For the CDR3, the DNA is TGTGCCAGTAGTAACCCGTCCGGGACTAACTACAATGAGCAGTTCTTC. Translated: CASSNPSGTNYNEQFF.

The table lists this clonotype with a few counts. This chain links TRBV7-9 with TRBJ1-2, with D perhaps matching TRBD1 (5 bases). CDR3 length equals 12 residues. Trimming removed 4 bases from V and 8 bases from J, with 11 bases in between. Germline loops: CDR1 SEHNR, CDR2 FQNEAQ (reference sequence). This chain's CDR3 is CASSSGLWGYTF. The CDR3 DNA sequence: TGTGCCAGCAGCTCGGGACTATGGGGCTACACCTTC.

V and J are TRBV15 and TRBJ1-2; D is possibly TRBD1 (5 bases). Germline loops: CDR1 LNHNV, CDR2 YYDKDF (reference sequence). This CDR3 contains 16 residues. Trimming pared 5 bases from V and 6 bases from J, leaving 22 bases between. The CDR3 sequence is CATSQLWTNLADGYTF. DNA of the CDR3: TGTGCCACCAGCCAATTGTGGACAAATCTTGCTGATGGCTACACCTTC.

The rearrangement uses TRBV7-3 and TRBJ2-1; D remains unclear. Germline V gives CDR1 SGHTA, CDR2 FQGTGA. Trimming took 5 bases from V and 6 from J, leaving 14 bases between them. This CDR3 is 14 amino acids long. CDR3 sequence (DNA): TGTGCCAGCAGCCCTTCAGCAACCCCCAATGAGCAGTTCTTC. This gives the protein CASSPSATPNEQFF. The whole variable domain, filled in from reference TRBV7-3 and TRBJ2-1, reads GAGVSQTPSNKVTEKGKYVELRCDPISGHTALYWYRQSLGQGPEFLIYFQGTGAADDSGLPNDRFFAVRPEGSVSTLKIQRTERGDSAVYLCASSPSATPNEQFFGPGTRLTVL.

The V call is TRBV20-1, the J call TRBJ2-7; tentative D call: TRBD1 (5 bases). V lost 7 bases to trimming and J lost 6 bases, with 13 bases between them. Germline lookup yields CDR1 DFQATT and CDR2 SNEGSKA (reference sequence). The CDR3 totals 11 residues. In DNA, the CDR3 is TGCAGTGTTGTGGGGCGAGGCGAGCAGTACTTC. Protein product: CSVVGRGEQYF.

The chain joins TRBV14 to TRBJ2-3; weak D call: TRBD2 (6 bases). V lost 2 bases, J lost 2 bases, and 11 bases lay in between. Germline V gene lookup returns CDR1 SGHDN and CDR2 FVKESK. This CDR3 is built from 15 residues. CDR3 sequence: CASSQLAGPTDTQYF. The CDR3 DNA follows: TGTGCCAGCAGCCAACTGGCGGGGCCCACAGATACGCAGTATTTT.

CDR3 DNA: TGTGCCAGCAGCGCATCTGAGGAAAACGAGCAGTACTTC. Its translation is CASSASEENEQYF. This chain connects TRBV7-9 to TRBJ2-7; D uncertain. Germline CDR1 reads SEHNR; CDR2 reads FQNEAQ (reference sequence). V was clipped by 5 bases and J by 5 bases, with 13 bases between them. This CDR3 spans 13 amino acids.

This clonotype was found a few times. This chain links TRBV3-1 with TRBJ2-7; D is uncertain. V was shortened by 0 bases and J by 5 bases, with 2 bases between the two germline ends. CDR1 is LGHDT and CDR2 is YNNKEL in the germline V gene (reference sequence). The CDR3 consists of 11 residues. CDR3 DNA sequence: TGTGCCAGCAGCCAAGATCACGAGCAGTACGTC. This sequence encodes CASSQDHEQYV.

Written as DNA, the CDR3 is TGTGCCAGCAGCTTAGGACCAGAGATCGCGCAGTATTTT. It translates to CASSLGPEIAQYF. V usage is TRBV11-2 and J usage is TRBJ2-3, with unresolved D. The germline V gene encodes CDR1 SGHAT and CDR2 FQNNGV. Trimming pared 1 base from V and 10 bases from J, leaving 12 bases between. This CDR3 contains 13 residues. Full variable domain (outside the CDR3, taken from reference TRBV11-2 and TRBJ2-3): EAGVAQSPRYKIIEKRQSVAFWCNPISGHATLYWYQQILGQGPKLLIQFQNNGVVDDSQLPKDRFSAERLKGVDSTLKIQPAKLEDSAVYLCASSLGPEIAQYFGPGTRLTVL.

This chain links TRBV10-3 with TRBJ2-1, with D maybe TRBD2 (5 bases). The CDR3 extends over 16 amino acids. Germline loops: CDR1 ENHRY, CDR2 SYGVKD. The V gene lost 7 bases and the J gene lost 0 bases, with 16 bases spanning the gap. This CDR3 is CAINQQAVSSYNEQFF. As DNA, the CDR3 is TGTGCCATCAACCAACAAGCGGTTAGCTCCTACAATGAGCAGTTCTTC.

The chain joins TRBV3-1 to TRBJ2-1; 10 nucleotides align to TRBD1. The V and J ends lost 0 bases and 9 bases, in that order; junction bases with no gene match: 8. The length of the CDR3 is 16 residues. Germline V gene lookup returns CDR1 LGHDT and CDR2 YNNKEL (reference sequence). For the CDR3, the DNA is TGTGCCAGCAGCCAAGAGGGGACAGGGGTTATAGGTGAGCAGTTCTTC. This codes for CASSQEGTGVIGEQFF.

This chain links TRBV5-1 with TRBJ2-1, with TRBD2 matching 8 bases. The CDR3 runs 15 residues. Germline values: CDR1 SGHRS, CDR2 YFSETQ. After removal of 3 bases from V and 5 bases from J, the junction contained 7 bases not matched to a gene. CDR3 in amino acids: CASSSAGTRDNEQFF. As DNA, the CDR3 is TGCGCCAGCAGCTCCGCCGGGACTAGGGACAATGAGCAGTTCTTC.

This clonotype was counted between two and nine times. The rearrangement uses TRBV6-2 or TRBV6-3 and TRBJ2-3; a possible D gene is TRBD1 (5 bases). CDR1 and CDR2 (germline): MNHEY, SVGEGT. The CDR3 extends over 16 amino acids. V lost 3 bases to trimming and J lost 3 bases, with 16 bases between them. Here the CDR3 DNA reads TGTGCCAGCAGTTATGGGGCAGGGTTGGAGACAGATACGCAGTATTTT. Translation: CASSYGAGLETDTQYF.

This sequence joins TRBV2 and TRBJ2-1, with D possibly TRBD2 on 6 matching bases. V gave up 6 bases and J gave up 6 bases, with 21 bases separating them. The CDR3 has 16 amino acids. Germline CDR1 is SNHLY and CDR2 is FYNNEI. The CDR3 region is CASRRSEVAATNEQFF. The DNA of the CDR3 is TGTGCCAGCAGACGCAGTGAGGTAGCGGCTACCAATGAGCAGTTCTTC.

The gene calls are TRBV10-3 and TRBJ1-6; 9 positions agree with TRBD1. The CDR3 extends over 15 amino acids. Germline V gene lookup returns CDR1 ENHRY and CDR2 SYGVKD. V shed 5 bases, J shed 6 bases, and the junction held 5 bases outside the gene matches. Here the CDR3 reads CAISTGTGSNSPLHF. CDR3 DNA sequence: TGTGCCATCAGTACCGGGACAGGGAGTAATTCACCCCTCCACTTT.

The chain carries TRBV12-3 or TRBV12-4 and TRBJ2-1; 8 positions agree with TRBD1. The CDR3 has 15 amino acids. With V trimmed by 7 bases and J by 6 bases, 11 bases remained unmatched. The CDR3 sequence is CASNPGQGWGNEQFF. The DNA of the CDR3 is TGTGCCAGCAACCCCGGACAGGGTTGGGGCAATGAGCAGTTCTTC.

The chain joins TRBV5-1 to TRBJ1-2; 11 bases fit TRBD1. Losses at the gene ends were 4 bases for V and 3 bases for J; bases not matched to a gene: 2. The germline V gene encodes CDR1 SGHRS and CDR2 YFSETQ. The CDR3 has 14 residues. CDR3 loop: CASSGDRGDYGYTF. The DNA for the CDR3 is TGCGCCAGCAGCGGGGACAGGGGGGACTATGGCTACACCTTC.

This clonotype occurred a few times. The chain employs TRBV2 and TRBJ2-2; D uncertain. The CDR3 totals 13 residues. The germline V gene has CDR1 SNHLY and CDR2 FYNNEI. V was trimmed by 6 bases and J by 3 bases, leaving 8 bases between them. CDR3 in DNA: TGTGCCAGCAGGAGGTTTGACACCGGGGAGCTGTTTTTT. Encoded protein: CASRRFDTGELFF.

J is TRBJ2-1 and V is TRBV7-3; 14 nucleotides line up with TRBD2. Trimming took 5 bases from V and 7 from J; bases not matched to a gene: 4. Looked up from germline, CDR1 is SGHTA and CDR2 is FQGTGA. The length of the CDR3 is 15 residues. CDR3 nucleotides: TGTGCCAGCAGCCGTAGACTAGCGGGGGGGAATGAGCAGTTCTTC. This codes for CASSRRLAGGNEQFF.

The chain carries TRBV19 and TRBJ2-3; 7 nucleotides match TRBD1. Trimming took 6 bases from V and 2 from J; bases not matched to a gene: 8. CDR1 and CDR2 from the germline V gene are LNHDA and SQIVND (reference sequence). This CDR3 comprises 15 residues. Here the CDR3 reads CASRIQGTNTDTQYF. The CDR3 coding sequence is TGTGCCAGTAGGATACAGGGGACCAACACAGATACGCAGTATTTT.

This clonotype turned up a few times. The V call is TRBV3-1, the J call TRBJ2-1, with 7 bases matching TRBD2. The CDR3 runs to 14 residues. Germline-derived CDR1 and CDR2 are LGHDT and YNNKEL (reference sequence). V shed 1 base, J shed 6 bases, and the junction held 3 bases outside the gene matches. CDR3 DNA sequence: TGTGCCAGCAGCCAAGGGACTAGGGGCAATGAGCAGTTCTTC. It yields the protein CASSQGTRGNEQFF.